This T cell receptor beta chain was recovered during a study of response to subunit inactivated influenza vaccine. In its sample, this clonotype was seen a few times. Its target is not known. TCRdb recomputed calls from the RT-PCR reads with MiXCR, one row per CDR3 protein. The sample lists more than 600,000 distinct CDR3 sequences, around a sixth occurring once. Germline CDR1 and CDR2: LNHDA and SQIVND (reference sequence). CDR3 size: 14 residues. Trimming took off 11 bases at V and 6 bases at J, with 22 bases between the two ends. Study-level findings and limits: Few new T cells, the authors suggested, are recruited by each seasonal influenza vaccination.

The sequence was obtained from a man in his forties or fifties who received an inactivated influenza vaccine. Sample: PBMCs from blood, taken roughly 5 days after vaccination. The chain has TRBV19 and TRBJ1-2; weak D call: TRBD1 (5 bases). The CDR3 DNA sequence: TGTGCCGTCAAATCGATGGGGGGAGGCGATGGCTACACCTTC. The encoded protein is CAVKSMGGGDGYTF.